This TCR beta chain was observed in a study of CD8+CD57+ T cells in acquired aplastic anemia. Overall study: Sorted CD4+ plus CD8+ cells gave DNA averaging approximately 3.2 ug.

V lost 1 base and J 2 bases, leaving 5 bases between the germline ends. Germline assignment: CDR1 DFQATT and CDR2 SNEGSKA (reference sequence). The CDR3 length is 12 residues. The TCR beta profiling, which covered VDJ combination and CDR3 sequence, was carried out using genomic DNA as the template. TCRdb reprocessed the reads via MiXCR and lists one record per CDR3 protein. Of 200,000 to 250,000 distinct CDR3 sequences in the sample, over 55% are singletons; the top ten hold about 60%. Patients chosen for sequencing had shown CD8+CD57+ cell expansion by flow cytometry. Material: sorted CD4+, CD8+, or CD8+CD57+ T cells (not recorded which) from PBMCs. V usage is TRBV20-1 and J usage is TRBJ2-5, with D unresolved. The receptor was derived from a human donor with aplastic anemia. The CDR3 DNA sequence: TGCAGTGCTAGAGGGCGACAAGAGACCCAGTACTTC. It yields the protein CSARGRQETQYF.